The rows below give T cell receptor beta chains drawn from one sample of a study of T cell repertoires in cytomegalovirus infection. TCRdb independently ran MiXCR on the reads; one entry per CDR3 protein. The repertoire holds roughly 140,000 distinct CDR3 sequences, with about 25% as singletons. The sample consisted of PBMCs. These receptors all come from a human donor in good health (CMV status not recorded). Some clones in this sample may be carry-over from other donors' samples. The CDR3 runs from the conserved cysteine through the conserved F or W. A D gene is named only where the DNA matches it firmly. The size of a clone is reported for some rows only, either as once, few or many, or as a class for expanded clones.

J gene: TRBJ2-3; D gene: TRBD2; clone size: .; V gene: TRBV28; CDR3 DNA: TGTGCCAGCAGTGGGGGGGGGACAGATACGCAGTATTTT; CDR3 protein: CASSGGGTDTQYF
J gene: TRBJ2-1; D gene: .; clone size: many; V gene: TRBV11-3; CDR3 DNA: TGTGCCAGCAGCTTGTCCCACAATGAGCAGTTCTTC; CDR3 protein: CASSLSHNEQFF
J gene: TRBJ2-7; D gene: .; clone size: few; V gene: TRBV5-1; CDR3 DNA: TGCGCCAGCAGCTTTGACGCAGGCCTACTTTCCTACGAGCAGTACTTC; CDR3 protein: CASSFDAGLLSYEQYF
J gene: TRBJ2-2; D gene: TRBD2; clone size: few; V gene: TRBV5-4; CDR3 DNA: TGTGCCAGCAGCTTAAAGCGGGGGGTCCCTAACACCGGGGAGCTGTTTTTT; CDR3 protein: CASSLKRGVPNTGELFF
J gene: TRBJ2-1; D gene: TRBD2; clone size: .; V gene: TRBV5-1; CDR3 DNA: TGCGCCAGCAGCTTGCGTGGGGCGGGAGCGTCGGGTGATGAGCAGTTCTTC; CDR3 protein: CASSLRGAGASGDEQFF
J gene: TRBJ2-1; D gene: TRBD2; clone size: .; V gene: TRBV11-2; CDR3 DNA: TGTGCCAGCACCAAGATTTCCGGGACTAGTCTAGGCAATGAGCAGTTCTTC; CDR3 protein: CASTKISGTSLGNEQFF
J gene: TRBJ1-1; D gene: .; clone size: .; V gene: TRBV10-3; CDR3 DNA: TGTGCCATCAGTGACGGGGCCACTGAAGCTTTCTTT; CDR3 protein: CAISDGATEAFF
J gene: TRBJ1-3; D gene: .; clone size: .; V gene: TRBV2; CDR3 DNA: TGTGCCAGCAGCCGGCACACCTCTGGAAACACCATATATTTT; CDR3 protein: CASSRHTSGNTIYF
J gene: TRBJ2-1; D gene: .; clone size: few; V gene: TRBV20-1; CDR3 DNA: TGCAGTGCTAGTTTGGGCATTAGCTCCTACAATGAGCAGTTCTTC; CDR3 protein: CSASLGISSYNEQFF
J gene: TRBJ1-5; D gene: TRBD1; clone size: .; V gene: TRBV19; CDR3 DNA: TGTGCCAGTAGTTCCGAGGACAGGCAGCCCCAGCATTTT; CDR3 protein: CASSSEDRQPQHF
J gene: TRBJ1-2; D gene: .; clone size: .; V gene: TRBV28; CDR3 DNA: TGTGCCAGCAGTTTATATTCTAACTATGGCTACACCTTC; CDR3 protein: CASSLYSNYGYTF
J gene: TRBJ1-1; D gene: .; clone size: many; V gene: TRBV28; CDR3 DNA: TGTGCCAGCAGACCGCAGACAGGAACCACTGAAGCTTTCTTT; CDR3 protein: CASRPQTGTTEAFF
J gene: TRBJ2-1; D gene: TRBD2; clone size: .; V gene: TRBV7-8; CDR3 DNA: TGTACCAGCAGCTCCCCCTCGGGCGGGAGGACAGTGTATGAGCAGTTCTTC; CDR3 protein: CTSSSPSGGRTVYEQFF
J gene: TRBJ2-1; D gene: .; clone size: .; V gene: TRBV5-1; CDR3 DNA: TGCGCCAGCAGCTTAGGGCCCTCTGATAATGAGCAGTTCTTC; CDR3 protein: CASSLGPSDNEQFF
J gene: TRBJ2-7; D gene: TRBD1; clone size: many; V gene: TRBV19; CDR3 DNA: TGTGCCAGTAGTCCCCGGGGACAGGGCGGCTCCTACGAGCAGTACTTC; CDR3 protein: CASSPRGQGGSYEQYF
J gene: TRBJ2-1; D gene: TRBD2; clone size: .; V gene: TRBV5-1; CDR3 DNA: TGCGCCAGCAGCTTGGGGGAGGGAGCCTACAATGAGCAGTTCTTC; CDR3 protein: CASSLGEGAYNEQFF
J gene: TRBJ2-7; D gene: TRBD2; clone size: .; V gene: TRBV3-1; CDR3 DNA: TGTGCCAGCAGGCAGACTAGCGGGGTGAGCTCCTACGAGCAGTACTTC; CDR3 protein: CASRQTSGVSSYEQYF
J gene: TRBJ1-5; D gene: TRBD1; clone size: .; V gene: TRBV12-3/TRBV12-4; CDR3 DNA: TGTGCCAGCAGTTTAAACATAGGACAGGGTCGACAGCCCCAGCATTTT; CDR3 protein: CASSLNIGQGRQPQHF
J gene: TRBJ2-1; D gene: .; clone size: .; V gene: TRBV9; CDR3 DNA: TGTGCCAGCAGCGTCGACCTTAGTGGAGAGCAGTTCTTC; CDR3 protein: CASSVDLSGEQFF
J gene: TRBJ1-6; D gene: .; clone size: many; V gene: TRBV12-3/TRBV12-4; CDR3 DNA: TGTGCCAGCAGTACTCGACAGGTCAATTCACCCCTCCACTTT; CDR3 protein: CASSTRQVNSPLHF
J gene: TRBJ1-3; D gene: .; clone size: many; V gene: TRBV7-2; CDR3 DNA: TGTGCCAGCAGCTTAAATACAGGGTTTGGAAACACCATATATTTT; CDR3 protein: CASSLNTGFGNTIYF
J gene: TRBJ2-7; D gene: TRBD2; clone size: .; V gene: TRBV4-2; CDR3 DNA: TGTGCCAGCAGCCAAGAGGGTACTAGCGGTTCCTGGGAGCAGTACTTC; CDR3 protein: CASSQEGTSGSWEQYF
J gene: TRBJ2-5; D gene: TRBD2; clone size: .; V gene: TRBV4-1; CDR3 DNA: TGCGCCAGCAGCCTAGCTAGCGGGGGAACCAGGAAGACCCAGTACTTC; CDR3 protein: CASSLASGGTRKTQYF
J gene: TRBJ2-3; D gene: .; clone size: .; V gene: TRBV18; CDR3 DNA: TGTGCCAACTCACCAGTTGGGGGCTTCACAGATACGCAGTATTTT; CDR3 protein: CANSPVGGFTDTQYF
J gene: TRBJ2-5; D gene: .; clone size: many; V gene: TRBV7-2; CDR3 DNA: TGTGCCAGCAGCTTAGGCATGGGGCGAGAGACCCAGTACTTC; CDR3 protein: CASSLGMGRETQYF
J gene: TRBJ2-7; D gene: .; clone size: .; V gene: TRBV5-6; CDR3 DNA: TGTGCCAGCAGCTTGCCGGGGTTCAGCTCCTACGAGCAGTACTTC; CDR3 protein: CASSLPGFSSYEQYF
J gene: TRBJ1-2; D gene: TRBD1; clone size: many; V gene: TRBV12-3/TRBV12-4; CDR3 DNA: TGTGCCAGCACCATGACAGGGAATGGCTACACCTTC; CDR3 protein: CASTMTGNGYTF
J gene: TRBJ2-1; D gene: TRBD2; clone size: .; V gene: TRBV19; CDR3 DNA: TGTGCCAGTAAGTCGCAAGGACTAGCGGGAGATGAGCAGTTCTTC; CDR3 protein: CASKSQGLAGDEQFF
J gene: TRBJ2-1; D gene: .; clone size: many; V gene: TRBV7-3; CDR3 DNA: TGTGCCAGCAGCTTATCGACGGGCCACAATGAGCAGTTCTTC; CDR3 protein: CASSLSTGHNEQFF
J gene: TRBJ2-7; D gene: TRBD2; clone size: many; V gene: TRBV7-2; CDR3 DNA: TGTGCCAGCAGCTCTTCTCTAGCGGGGGGGCCGGGCGAGCAGTACTTC; CDR3 protein: CASSSSLAGGPGEQYF
J gene: TRBJ2-3; D gene: .; clone size: many; V gene: TRBV7-9; CDR3 DNA: TGTGCCAGCAGCTTTGGGACATTCACAGATACGCAGTATTTT; CDR3 protein: CASSFGTFTDTQYF
J gene: TRBJ2-1; D gene: TRBD2; clone size: few; V gene: TRBV7-3; CDR3 DNA: TGTGCCAGCAGCTTAGGACTAGCCTCCTACAATGAGCAGTTCTTC; CDR3 protein: CASSLGLASYNEQFF
J gene: TRBJ2-7; D gene: .; clone size: many; V gene: TRBV6-1; CDR3 DNA: TGTGCCAGCAGTGTTGGGATCTCCTACGAGCAGTACTTC; CDR3 protein: CASSVGISYEQYF
J gene: TRBJ1-5; D gene: .; clone size: few; V gene: TRBV28; CDR3 DNA: TGTGCCAGCAGCTCCGCCAGGGTTGACAATCAGCCCCAGCATTTT; CDR3 protein: CASSSARVDNQPQHF
J gene: TRBJ2-7; D gene: TRBD2; clone size: few; V gene: TRBV19; CDR3 DNA: TGTGCCAGTAGTTCACTAGCGGGAACATCCCTCTCCTACGAGCAGTACTTC; CDR3 protein: CASSSLAGTSLSYEQYF
J gene: TRBJ1-3; D gene: .; clone size: few; V gene: TRBV12-3/TRBV12-4; CDR3 DNA: TGTGCCAGCAGTTTAGGGGGGCGAGGAAACACCATATATTTT; CDR3 protein: CASSLGGRGNTIYF
J gene: TRBJ2-7; D gene: .; clone size: few; V gene: TRBV6-2/TRBV6-3; CDR3 DNA: TGTGCCAGCTACAGGGCGGGTACCTACGAGCAGTACTTC; CDR3 protein: CASYRAGTYEQYF
J gene: TRBJ2-7; D gene: .; clone size: few; V gene: TRBV10-3; CDR3 DNA: TGTGCCATCAGTGATGAGGGCAGGAGCTCCTACGAGCAGTACTTC; CDR3 protein: CAISDEGRSSYEQYF
J gene: TRBJ2-3; D gene: TRBD2; clone size: .; V gene: TRBV7-3; CDR3 DNA: TGTGCCAGCAGCTTAAAGGGCGGGGGGTACACAGATACGCAGTATTTT; CDR3 protein: CASSLKGGGYTDTQYF
J gene: TRBJ1-1; D gene: .; clone size: .; V gene: TRBV12-3/TRBV12-4; CDR3 DNA: TGTGCCAGCAGTTTAAAAGCCGACACTGAAGCTTTCTTT; CDR3 protein: CASSLKADTEAFF
J gene: TRBJ2-3; D gene: .; clone size: few; V gene: TRBV2; CDR3 DNA: TGTGCCAGCAGTCCCGGCAGTGCTAGCACAGATACGCAGTATTTT; CDR3 protein: CASSPGSASTDTQYF
J gene: TRBJ2-1; D gene: TRBD2; clone size: many; V gene: TRBV7-2; CDR3 DNA: TGTGCCAGCAGCTCCGAAGCGGGAGGCTACAATGAGCAGTTCTTC; CDR3 protein: CASSSEAGGYNEQFF
J gene: TRBJ1-5; D gene: .; clone size: .; V gene: TRBV5-7; CDR3 DNA: TGTGCCAGCAGCTTGGCCTCGGGGAGCAATCAGCCCCAGCATTTT; CDR3 protein: CASSLASGSNQPQHF
J gene: TRBJ2-5; D gene: .; clone size: few; V gene: TRBV9; CDR3 DNA: TGTGCCAGCAGCGTACCGGGGAGTCAAGAGACCCAGTACTTC; CDR3 protein: CASSVPGSQETQYF
J gene: TRBJ1-1; D gene: .; clone size: .; V gene: TRBV28; CDR3 DNA: TGTGCCAGCAGTTTCGGGGGGCCAGGGACTGAAGCTTTCTTT; CDR3 protein: CASSFGGPGTEAFF
J gene: TRBJ1-5; D gene: TRBD1; clone size: many; V gene: TRBV2; CDR3 DNA: TGTGCCAGCGGAGAGACAGGGCCTTATAGCAATCAGCCCCAGCATTTT; CDR3 protein: CASGETGPYSNQPQHF
J gene: TRBJ2-5; D gene: .; clone size: many; V gene: TRBV28; CDR3 DNA: TGTGCCAGCAGTTTGCCGGGACAACAAGAGACCCAGTACTTC; CDR3 protein: CASSLPGQQETQYF
J gene: TRBJ2-7; D gene: .; clone size: few; V gene: TRBV7-6; CDR3 DNA: TGTGCCAGCAGCTTTAATCAGGGTTCGTACGAGCAGTACTTC; CDR3 protein: CASSFNQGSYEQYF
J gene: TRBJ1-2; D gene: TRBD1; clone size: .; V gene: TRBV29-1; CDR3 DNA: TGCAGCGTCCCCGGCTCCGGACAGGGTATTTATGGCTACACCTTC; CDR3 protein: CSVPGSGQGIYGYTF
J gene: TRBJ2-5; D gene: TRBD2; clone size: few; V gene: TRBV3-1; CDR3 DNA: TGTGCCAGCAGCCAAGCGGGACTAATACAAGAGACCCAGTACTTC; CDR3 protein: CASSQAGLIQETQYF
J gene: TRBJ2-3; D gene: TRBD2; clone size: few; V gene: TRBV20-1; CDR3 DNA: TGCAGTGCCAGTGGACTAGCGGGAGATGTAACTAGCACAGATACGCAGTATTTT; CDR3 protein: CSASGLAGDVTSTDTQYF